This TCR beta chain came from a study of somatic mutations in cytotoxic T cells in rheumatoid arthritis. About the study: Patients gave 30 ml EDTA peripheral blood immediately after diagnosis, prior to starting treatment. There were some V beta antibody-stained T-cell populations flow-sorted at nearly 100% purity, and these included V beta1+ cells sequenced for TCRB. Study outcomes and limitations: Adjustment for multiple comparisons was not applied to the slight TRBV07 underrepresentation observed in rheumatoid arthritis patients.

TCRdb's copy holds only in-frame clones and misses some; the assay was immunoSEQ multiplex PCR. Seen here are about 30,000 clones, more than 75% observed once, and the top ten hold about 8.6%. With regard to this clone: Its antigen remains unidentified.

Isolation of the CD4+ and CD8+ populations was accomplished via positive magnetic bead selection, with purity assessed by flow cytometry. Germline CDR1 MGHDK, CDR2 SYGVNS. The CDR3 runs 14 residues. V was cut by 5 bases and J by 3 bases, with 11 bases left in between. The clonotype originates from an adult with rheumatoid arthritis. The sample taken for sequencing was CD8+ T cells sorted from blood. The J gene is TRBJ2-1, the V gene TRBV25-1, with D perhaps assigned TRBD1 or TRBD2 (5 bases each). As DNA, the CDR3 is TGTGCCAGCAGTAGAGGGGCCATCTACAATGAGCAGTTCTTC. It is translated as CASSRGAIYNEQFF.